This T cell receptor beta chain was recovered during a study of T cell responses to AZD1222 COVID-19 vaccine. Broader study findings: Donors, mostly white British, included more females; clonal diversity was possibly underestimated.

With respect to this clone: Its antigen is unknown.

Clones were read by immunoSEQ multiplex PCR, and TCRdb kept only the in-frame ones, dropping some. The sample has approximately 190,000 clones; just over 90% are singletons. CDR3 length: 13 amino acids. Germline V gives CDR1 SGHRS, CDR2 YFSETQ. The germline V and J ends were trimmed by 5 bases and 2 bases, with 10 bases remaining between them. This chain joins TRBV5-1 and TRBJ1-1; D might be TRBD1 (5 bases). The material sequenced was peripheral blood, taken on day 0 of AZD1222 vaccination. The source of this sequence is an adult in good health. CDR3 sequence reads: CASRGVGNTEAFF. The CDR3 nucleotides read TGCGCCAGCAGAGGGGTGGGAAACACTGAAGCTTTCTTT.